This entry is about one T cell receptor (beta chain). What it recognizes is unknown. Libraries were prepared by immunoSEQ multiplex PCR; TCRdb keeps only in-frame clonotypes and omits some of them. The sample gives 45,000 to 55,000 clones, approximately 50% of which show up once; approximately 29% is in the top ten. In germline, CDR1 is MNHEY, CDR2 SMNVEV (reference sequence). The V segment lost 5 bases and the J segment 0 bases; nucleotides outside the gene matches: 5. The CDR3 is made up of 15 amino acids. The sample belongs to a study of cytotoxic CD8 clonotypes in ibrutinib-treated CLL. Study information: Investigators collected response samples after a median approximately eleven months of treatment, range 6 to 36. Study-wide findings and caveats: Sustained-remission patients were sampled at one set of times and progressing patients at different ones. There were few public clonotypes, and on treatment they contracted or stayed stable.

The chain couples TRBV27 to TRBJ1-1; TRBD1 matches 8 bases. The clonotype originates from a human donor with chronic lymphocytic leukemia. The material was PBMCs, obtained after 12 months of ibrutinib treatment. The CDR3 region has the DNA TGTGCCAGCAGTCGCCAGGACAGGGTGAACACTGAAGCTTTCTTT. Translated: CASSRQDRVNTEAFF.